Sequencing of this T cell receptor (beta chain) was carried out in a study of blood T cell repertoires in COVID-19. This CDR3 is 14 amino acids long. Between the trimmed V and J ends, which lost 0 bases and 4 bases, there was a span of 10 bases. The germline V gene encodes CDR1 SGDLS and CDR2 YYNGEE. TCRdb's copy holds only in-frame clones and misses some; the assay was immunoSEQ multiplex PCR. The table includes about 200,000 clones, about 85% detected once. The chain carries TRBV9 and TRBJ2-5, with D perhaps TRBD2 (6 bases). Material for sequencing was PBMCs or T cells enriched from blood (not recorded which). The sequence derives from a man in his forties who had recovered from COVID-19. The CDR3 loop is CASSVAGVRETQYF. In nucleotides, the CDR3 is TGTGCCAGCAGCGTAGCGGGAGTGAGAGAGACCCAGTACTTC.